These 29 T cell receptor beta chains were sequenced from one sample in a study of neurological immune-mediated disorders. One entry per CDR3 protein, called by TCRdb with MiXCR from the 5' RACE reads. The table has some 89,000 distinct CDR3 sequences, around 4% seen once. This sample's time point: longitudinal time-point 3. The sample taken for sequencing was PBMCs. The source is a woman aged 60-70 years with multiple sclerosis.

The table lists this clonotype with many counts. This chain joins TRBV18 and TRBJ2-5; D possibly corresponds to TRBD1 (6 bases). V lost 8 bases and J lost 4, with 14 bases in between. The CDR3 length is 13 residues. The V gene's germline CDR1 is KGHSH and CDR2 LQKENI. CDR3 sequence: CASSLQGGETQYF. DNA of the CDR3: TGTGCCAGCAGCTTACAGGGTGGAGAGACCCAGTACTTC.

This clonotype was counted many times. This chain joins TRBV5-1 and TRBJ2-1; 12 positions match TRBD2. The V segment lost 4 bases and the J segment 8 bases; nucleotides outside the gene matches: 7. The CDR3 is 15 amino acids. CDR1 and CDR2 (germline): SGHRS, YFSETQ. This CDR3 reads CASSTGLAGLYEQFF. CDR3 coding DNA: TGCGCCAGCAGCACAGGACTAGCGGGGCTCTATGAGCAGTTCTTC.

This clonotype has at least ten counts. This chain joins TRBV12-3 or TRBV12-4 and TRBJ1-4, with TRBD1 matching over 7 bases. The CDR3 runs to 16 residues. The trim removed 3 bases at V and 4 bases at J, leaving 8 bases unmatched. The chain's CDR3 is CASSFGGDSYNEKLFF. CDR3 nucleotide sequence: TGTGCCAGCAGTTTTGGTGGGGACAGTTATAATGAAAAACTGTTTTTT.

This clonotype was counted at least ten times. The chain carries TRBV12-3 or TRBV12-4 and TRBJ2-2; TRBD2 aligns across 7 bases. This CDR3 spans 15 amino acids. Trimming removed 6 bases from V and 0 bases from J; junction bases left unmatched: 4. CDR3 in amino acids: CASSPGLTNTGELFF. CDR3 DNA sequence: TGTGCCAGCAGCCCGGGACTAACGAACACCGGGGAGCTGTTTTTT.

There are many counts of this clonotype. The CDR3 nucleotides read TGTGCCAGCAGTATCACCTACGAGCAGTACTTC. Protein: CASSITYEQYF. This chain links TRBV12-3 or TRBV12-4 with TRBJ2-7; the D is unclear. CDR3 length: 11 amino acids. The ends were cut back, 5 bases at V and 2 bases at J, with 4 bases in the middle.

Many counts were recorded for this clonotype. The CDR3 does not end in the conserved phenylalanine or tryptophan, so this is likely a read error. The limits of the CDR3 on the DNA are not certain, so only TCRdb's listed CDR3 is given. J is TRBJ2-1 and V is TRBV15; the D call TRBD1 from the table was never checked on the DNA. The CDR3 length is 16 residues, termini included. Germline CDR1 reads LNHNV; CDR2 reads YYDKDF (reference sequence). The CDR3 sequence: CATSRDVGGADNEQFL.

This clonotype was counted at least ten times. This chain links TRBV5-6 with TRBJ1-1; 9 positions agree with TRBD1. Germline V CDR1 and CDR2: SGHDT, YYEEEE. The CDR3 has 14 amino acids. With 4 bases clipped from V and 10 bases from J, the junction kept 11 bases outside the gene matches. For the CDR3, the DNA is TGTGCCAGCAGCCCAACACAGGGGGCACTGGGAGCTTTCTTT. Protein product: CASSPTQGALGAFF. The variable domain in full, with the rest retrieved from reference TRBV5-6 and TRBJ1-1, is DAGVTQSPTHLIKTRGQQVTLRCSPKSGHDTVSWYQQALGQGPQFIFQYYEEEERQRGNFPDRFSGHQFPNYSSELNVNALLLGDSALYLCASSPTQGALGAFFGQGTRLTVV.

This clonotype was picked up a small number of times. The CDR3 protein is CASSPAAEQFF. CDR3 coding DNA: TGTGCCAGCAGTCCAGCGGCTGAGCAGTTCTTC. The chain joins TRBV6-2 or TRBV6-3 to TRBJ2-1, with D perhaps TRBD2 (5 bases). The CDR3 covers 11 residues. Trimming left V 5 bases short and J 9 bases short, with 8 bases between. Germline CDR1 is MNHEY and CDR2 is SVGEGT.

This clonotype was recorded at least ten times. V is TRBV20-1 and J is TRBJ2-3; 8 bases map to TRBD1. This CDR3 is 15 amino acids long. Germline loops: CDR1 DFQATT, CDR2 SNEGSKA (reference sequence). The ends lost 8 bases at V and 3 bases at J; junction bases unmatched: 13. DNA for the CDR3: TGCAGTACACAGGGGGGCGTCTCGTTGACAGATACGCAGTATTTT. As protein: CSTQGGVSLTDTQYF.

This clonotype was detected many times. This chain uses TRBV20-1 with TRBJ1-1; D unclear. CDR3 size: 12 residues. V shed 6 bases and J shed 1 base, with 9 bases lying between them. CDR1 is DFQATT and CDR2 is SNEGSKA in the germline V gene (reference sequence). This CDR3 is CSAHRGNTEAFF. The CDR3 region has the DNA TGCAGTGCCCACCGGGGGAACACTGAAGCTTTCTTT.

This clonotype was recorded at least ten times. The chain joins TRBV3-1 to TRBJ2-7; no firm D call. Germline lookup yields CDR1 LGHDT and CDR2 YNNKEL (reference sequence). The CDR3 sequence is 13 residues long. Trimming left V 3 bases short and J 3 bases short, with 9 bases between. CDR3 residues: CASSHATRYEQYF. The DNA for the CDR3 is TGTGCCAGCAGCCATGCGACACGCTACGAGCAGTACTTC.

This clonotype appeared many times. The chain is built from TRBV5-1 and TRBJ2-7; no firm D call. Trimming left V 0 bases short and J 7 bases short, with 11 bases between. The length of the CDR3 is 13 residues. The germline V gene encodes CDR1 SGHRS and CDR2 YFSETQ. CDR3 loop: CASSLEPLGEQYF. In DNA form, the CDR3 reads TGCGCCAGCAGCTTGGAACCCCTCGGGGAGCAGTACTTC.

There are many counts of this clonotype. The V gene is TRBV20-1, the J gene TRBJ2-7; 7 nucleotides match TRBD1. The CDR3 totals 13 residues. V was pared by 3 bases and J by 2 bases, with 4 bases of the junction left unmatched. Germline loops: CDR1 DFQATT, CDR2 SNEGSKA (reference sequence). CDR3 loop: CSARGTVAYEQYF. In DNA, the CDR3 is TGCAGTGCTAGGGGGACAGTCGCCTACGAGCAGTACTTC.

This clonotype has ten or more counts. This chain connects TRBV5-1 to TRBJ1-1; the match to TRBD1 covers 8 bases. Germline V gene data show CDR1 as SGHRS and CDR2 as YFSETQ. The CDR3 has 16 amino acids. Trimming took 4 bases from V and 5 from J; bases not matched to a gene: 13. The CDR3 DNA sequence: TGCGCCAGCAGCAAAAGCGACAGGGGAGGGGCGACTGAAGCTTTCTTT. It yields the protein CASSKSDRGGATEAFF.

This clonotype was observed many times. The genes are TRBV24-1 and TRBJ1-5; D possibly corresponds to TRBD1 (6 bases). The CDR3 runs to 15 residues. Germline V gene sequence: CDR1 KGHDR, CDR2 SFDVKD. Trimming took 12 bases from V and 0 from J, leaving 17 bases between them. CDR3 protein: CAAGGGEFSNQPQHF. In nucleotides, the CDR3 is TGTGCCGCCGGAGGGGGAGAATTTAGCAATCAGCCCCAGCATTTT.

This clonotype was seen repeatedly, ten times or more. The rearrangement uses TRBV9 and TRBJ1-2, with TRBD1 matching over 7 bases. The J segment lost 6 bases and the V segment lost 0 bases, leaving 5 bases of the junction unmatched. The V gene's germline CDR1 is SGDLS and CDR2 YYNGEE. The length of the CDR3 is 14 residues. CDR3 bases: TGTGCCAGCAGCGTAGTTAACAGGGGAGATGGCTACACCTTC. This codes for CASSVVNRGDGYTF.

This clonotype was observed once. A much larger clone differs by one base, so this may be a read error. This rearrangement joins TRBV20-1 to TRBJ2-7; no firm D call. The V end was cut by 5 bases, the J end by 4 bases, with 12 bases between. The CDR3 extends over 12 amino acids. In germline, CDR1 is DFQATT, CDR2 SNEGSKA (reference sequence). CDR3: CSALDTVYEQYF. The CDR3, as DNA: TGCAGTGCTCTTGACACGGTGTACGAGCAGTACTTC.

The chain couples TRBV3-1 to TRBJ1-1, with D possibly matching TRBD1 (5 bases). CDR3 length: 14 residues. Germline CDR1 LGHDT, CDR2 YNNKEL (reference sequence). Between the trimmed V and J ends, which lost 4 bases and 4 bases, there was a span of 13 bases. This chain's CDR3 is CASSLRGKGTEAFF. In nucleotides, the CDR3 is TGTGCCAGCAGCCTGAGGGGTAAGGGCACTGAAGCTTTCTTT.

In its sample, this clonotype was seen many times. V usage is TRBV9 and J usage is TRBJ1-5; TRBD1 is a possible D gene (5 bases). Germline CDR1 and CDR2: SGDLS and YYNGEE. The V end lost 3 bases, the J end lost 4 bases, and 14 bases lay between the germline ends. CDR3 length: 15 residues. This CDR3 reads CASSGGPLGNQPQHF. The DNA of the CDR3 is TGTGCCAGCAGCGGGGGACCGTTGGGGAATCAGCCCCAGCATTTT.

This clonotype has at least ten counts. The chain links TRBV7-2 to TRBJ2-3, with 8 positions matching TRBD1. CDR1 and CDR2 (germline): SGHTA, FQGNSA. V lost 6 bases to trimming and J lost 3 bases; unmatched junction nucleotides: 8. This CDR3 spans 15 amino acids. In nucleotides, the CDR3 is TGTGCCAGCAGACTAGACAGGGGAGTAACAGATACGCAGTATTTT. This gives the protein CASRLDRGVTDTQYF.

This clonotype was picked up many times. The chain is built from TRBV6-6 and TRBJ1-6; D might be TRBD1 (6 bases). This CDR3 is 14 amino acids long. Germline values: CDR1 MNHNY, CDR2 SVGAGI (reference sequence). Trimming took 5 bases from V and 5 from J, leaving 10 bases between them. CDR3 loop: CASSQGGNNSPLHF. As DNA, the CDR3 is TGTGCCAGCAGTCAAGGGGGGAATAATTCACCCCTCCACTTT.

This clonotype has at least ten counts. The rearrangement links TRBV6-5 to TRBJ1-1; 7 nucleotides agree with TRBD1. From germline, CDR1 is MNHEY and CDR2 SVGAGI. The V and J ends lost 7 bases and 3 bases, in that order; junction bases with no gene match: 5. The CDR3 loop spans 13 amino acids. In DNA form, the CDR3 reads TGTGCCAGCACCGGGGACAGATACACTGAAGCTTTCTTT. This codes for CASTGDRYTEAFF.

This clonotype was picked up many times. V usage is TRBV5-6 and J usage is TRBJ2-1; 15 bases line up with TRBD2. CDR1 is SGHDT and CDR2 is YYEEEE in the germline V gene. After removal of 2 bases from V and 9 bases from J, the junction contained 6 bases not matched to a gene. The CDR3 has 16 amino acids. The CDR3 bases are TGTGCCAGCAGCTTAGGACTAGCGGGGGGGCCCGGTGAGCAGTTCTTC. It encodes CASSLGLAGGPGEQFF.

This clonotype was found many times. J is TRBJ2-7 and V is TRBV6-5; D perhaps matches TRBD1 (5 bases). Deletions cut 6 bases from V and 0 bases from J, with 18 bases between. The CDR3 runs 16 residues. CDR1 and CDR2 from the germline V gene are MNHEY and SVGAGI. DNA of the CDR3: TGTGCCAGCAGCCAACGGCCGAGACAGCACTCCTACGAGCAGTACTTC. This codes for CASSQRPRQHSYEQYF.

The table lists this clonotype with many counts. This chain links TRBV4-1 with TRBJ1-2, with 7 positions matching TRBD1. Germline CDR1 MGHRA, CDR2 YSYEKL. Losses at the gene ends were 4 bases for V and 4 bases for J; bases not matched to a gene: 6. The CDR3 is 14 residues long. CDR3 DNA sequence: TGCGCCAGCAGCCGAGAGACAGGGCGCTATGGCTACACCTTC. This encodes CASSRETGRYGYTF.

The table lists this clonotype with many counts. The chain is built from TRBV20-1 and TRBJ1-1; 9 nucleotides match TRBD1. The CDR3 loop spans 14 amino acids. Germline CDR1 reads DFQATT; CDR2 reads SNEGSKA (reference sequence). Trimming cost V 8 bases and J 11 bases; bases outside gene matches: 18. CDR3 amino acids: CSSPSGTGTSGAFF. The CDR3 region has the DNA TGCAGTTCCCCCTCCGGGACAGGGACTTCTGGGGCTTTCTTT.

This clonotype was seen many times. V gene TRBV28 combines with J gene TRBJ2-1; a possible D gene is TRBD1 (7 bases). The CDR3 is made up of 13 amino acids. CDR1 MDHEN and CDR2 SYDVKM come from the germline V gene. Trimming removed 2 bases at V and 12 bases at J, with 14 bases between. The CDR3 protein is CASSLSWQGGQFF. In nucleotides, the CDR3 is TGTGCCAGCAGTTTAAGTTGGCAGGGGGGGCAGTTCTTC.

This clonotype was seen many times. J is TRBJ2-7 and V is TRBV7-2; 10 nucleotides align to TRBD1. The length of the CDR3 is 15 residues. Trimming removed 2 bases from V and 1 base from J; junction bases left unmatched: 2. The germline V gene has CDR1 SGHTA and CDR2 FQGNSA. The CDR3 nucleotides read TGTGCCAGCAGCTTAAGGGGACAGGGGTCCTACGAGCAGTACTTC. It yields the protein CASSLRGQGSYEQYF. Looking up the rest from reference TRBV7-2 and TRBJ2-7 gives the full variable domain: GAGVSQSPSNKVTEKGKDVELRCDPISGHTALYWYRQSLGQGLEFLIYFQGNSAPDKSGLPSDRFSAERTGGSVSTLTIQRTQQEDSAVYLCASSLRGQGSYEQYFGPGTRLTVT.

This clonotype was observed at least ten times. The chain combines TRBV20-1 with TRBJ1-1; 7 bases fit TRBD1. CDR1 is DFQATT and CDR2 is SNEGSKA in the germline V gene (reference sequence). The CDR3 totals 11 residues. For the CDR3, the DNA is TGCTCAGGGGGAGGGGACACTGAAGCTTTCTTT. Amino acid sequence: CSGGGDTEAFF.